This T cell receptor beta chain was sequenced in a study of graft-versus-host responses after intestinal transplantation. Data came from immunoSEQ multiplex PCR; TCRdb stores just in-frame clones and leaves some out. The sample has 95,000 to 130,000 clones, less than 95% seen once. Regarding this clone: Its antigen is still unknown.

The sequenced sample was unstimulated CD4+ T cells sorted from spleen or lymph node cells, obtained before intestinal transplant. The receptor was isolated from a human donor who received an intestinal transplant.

The CDR3 sequence is CASSATGANNQPQHF. The DNA for the CDR3 is TGTGCCAGCTCGGCGACAGGGGCGAACAATCAGCCCCAGCATTTT. The chain joins TRBV18 to TRBJ1-5; 8 positions agree with TRBD1. V lost 6 bases, J lost 3 bases, and 7 bases stayed unmatched. Germline values: CDR1 KGHSH, CDR2 LQKENI. The CDR3 has 15 residues. The full variable domain, completed using reference TRBV18 and TRBJ1-5, is NAGVMQNPRHLVRRRGQEARLRCSPMKGHSHVYWYRQLPEEGLKFMVYLQKENIIDESGMPKERFSAEFPKEGPSILRIQQVVRGDSAAYFCASSATGANNQPQHFGDGTRLSIL.